These 14 T cell receptor beta chains came from one sample sequenced in a study of blood T cell repertoires in COVID-19. TCRdb's copy holds only in-frame clones and misses some; the assay was immunoSEQ multiplex PCR. The sample yields roughly 200,000 clones, around 85% seen once. The material sequenced was peripheral blood. The receptors originated from a woman between 55 and 75 years old with acute or convalescent COVID-19.

This clone was found once. This chain connects TRBV11-3 to TRBJ1-2; D is unresolved. The CDR3 is 13 amino acids. Germline lookup yields CDR1 SGHNT and CDR2 YENEEA. V lost 5 bases to trimming and J lost 8 bases, with 15 bases between them. The CDR3 here is CASSRDRVGGYTF. CDR3 nucleotide sequence: TGTGCCAGCAGCCGAGACCGGGTCGGGGGCTACACCTTC.

V is TRBV6-1 and J is TRBJ2-1, with D possibly matching TRBD1 (5 bases). From germline, CDR1 is MNHNS and CDR2 SASEGT. CDR3 size: 15 residues. The V end was cut by 2 bases, the J end by 1 base, with 9 bases between. CDR3 amino acids: CASSEMAGSYNEQFF. The CDR3 DNA follows: TGTGCCAGCAGTGAAATGGCAGGGTCCTACAATGAGCAGTTCTTC.

This CDR3 reads CASSFGLAENTGELFF. For the CDR3, the DNA is TGTGCCAGCAGCTTCGGACTAGCGGAGAACACCGGGGAGCTGTTTTTT. The gene calls are TRBV5-4 and TRBJ2-2; 10 nucleotides line up with TRBD2. V lost 2 bases and J lost 1; bases outside the gene matches: 2. Germline CDR1 SGHNT, CDR2 YYREEE (reference sequence). The CDR3 sequence is 16 residues long.

The V gene is TRBV28, the J gene TRBJ2-2; 8 nucleotides line up with TRBD1. The CDR3 covers 15 residues. V trimming: 5 bases; J trimming: 5 bases; junction bases outside the gene matches: 7. The germline V gene encodes CDR1 MDHEN and CDR2 SYDVKM. This chain's CDR3 is CASSGQGIKTGELFF. The CDR3 coding sequence is TGTGCCAGCAGTGGACAGGGCATAAAGACCGGGGAGCTGTTTTTT.

The V call is TRBV28, the J call TRBJ2-5, with TRBD1 identical over 8 bases. CDR1 and CDR2 (germline): MDHEN, SYDVKM. V was pared by 3 bases and J by 5 bases, with 5 bases of the junction left unmatched. The CDR3 has 14 residues. In DNA, the CDR3 is TGTGCCAGCAGTTTTCAGGGGGCTTGGGAGACCCAGTACTTC. Translation: CASSFQGAWETQYF.

V and J are TRBV28 and TRBJ1-5; a weak D match, TRBD1 (6 bases). CDR1 and CDR2 (germline): MDHEN, SYDVKM. This CDR3 has 13 residues. Trimming left V 5 bases short and J 7 bases short, with 12 bases between. The CDR3 DNA reads as TGTGCCAGCAGTGAAGGGACACCCCAGCCCCAGCATTTT. It codes for CASSEGTPQPQHF.

J is TRBJ2-2 and V is TRBV19, with D unresolved. This CDR3 contains 13 residues. The V end was cut by 3 bases, the J end by 6 bases, with 8 bases between. Germline-derived CDR1 and CDR2 are LNHDA and SQIVND (reference sequence). CDR3 bases: TGTGCCAGTAGTATTGGGCTCGCCGGGGAGCTGTTTTTT. Translating it yields CASSIGLAGELFF.

J is TRBJ1-4 and V is TRBV15; D is uncertain. This CDR3 contains 13 residues. Trimming took off 5 bases at V and 4 bases at J, with 8 bases between the two ends. CDR1 and CDR2 from the germline V gene are LNHNV and YYDKDF (reference sequence). Here the CDR3 reads CATSPRHNEKLFF. The CDR3, as DNA: TGTGCCACCAGCCCGAGGCATAATGAAAAACTGTTTTTT.

The chain couples TRBV7-3 to TRBJ2-6; possible D gene TRBD1, 5 bases. The V end lost 3 bases, the J end lost 0 bases, and 6 bases lay between the germline ends. Germline lookup yields CDR1 SGHTA and CDR2 FQGTGA. CDR3 size: 15 residues. CDR3 sequence (DNA): TGTGCCAGCAGCTTGGGGCACTCTGGGGCCAACGTCCTGACTTTC. Its translation: CASSLGHSGANVLTF.

The CDR3 loop reads CASSLDSETQYF. In nucleotides, the CDR3 is TGTGCCAGCAGCTTAGACTCAGAGACCCAGTACTTC. V gene TRBV7-9 combines with J gene TRBJ2-5, with D unresolved. This CDR3 has 12 amino acids. Looked up from germline, CDR1 is SEHNR and CDR2 is FQNEAQ (reference sequence). The germline V and J ends were trimmed by 1 base and 4 bases, with 4 bases remaining between them.

This clone showed up just once. The J gene is TRBJ1-4, the V gene TRBV6-5, with TRBD1 as a possible D gene (6 bases). Per germline, CDR1 MNHEY and CDR2 SVGAGI. Trimming took 6 bases from V and 4 from J, leaving 12 bases between them. The CDR3 runs to 14 residues. CDR3: CASRGGALNEKLFF. The DNA for the CDR3 is TGTGCCAGCAGGGGGGGGGCCCTTAATGAAAAACTGTTTTTT.

The J gene is TRBJ1-5, the V gene TRBV23-1; D is possibly TRBD1 (6 bases). TRBV23-1 is annotated as an ORF whose role is uncertain. V lost 2 bases and J 5 bases, leaving 13 bases between the germline ends. The CDR3 consists of 15 residues. The CDR3 region has the DNA TGCGCCAGCAGTCAACCTTCAGGGGACCATCAGCCCCAGCATTTT. This gives the protein CASSQPSGDHQPQHF.

The J gene is TRBJ1-2, the V gene TRBV29-1; 8 bases are shared with TRBD1. CDR1 is SQVTM, CDR2 ANQGSEA, per germline. Losses at the gene ends were 3 bases for V and 5 bases for J; bases not matched to a gene: 5. The CDR3 loop spans 13 amino acids. The CDR3 sequence is CSVDDDRGYGYTF. The CDR3 nucleotides read TGCAGCGTTGATGATGACAGGGGATATGGCTACACCTTC.

This CDR3 reads CASTRTGGYGYTF. For the CDR3, the DNA is TGTGCCAGTACCCGGACAGGGGGTTATGGCTACACCTTC. V is TRBV19 and J is TRBJ1-2, with 10 bases lining up with TRBD1. The V and J ends lost 7 bases and 5 bases, in that order; junction bases with no gene match: 4. Germline CDR1 LNHDA, CDR2 SQIVND (reference sequence). The CDR3 totals 13 residues.